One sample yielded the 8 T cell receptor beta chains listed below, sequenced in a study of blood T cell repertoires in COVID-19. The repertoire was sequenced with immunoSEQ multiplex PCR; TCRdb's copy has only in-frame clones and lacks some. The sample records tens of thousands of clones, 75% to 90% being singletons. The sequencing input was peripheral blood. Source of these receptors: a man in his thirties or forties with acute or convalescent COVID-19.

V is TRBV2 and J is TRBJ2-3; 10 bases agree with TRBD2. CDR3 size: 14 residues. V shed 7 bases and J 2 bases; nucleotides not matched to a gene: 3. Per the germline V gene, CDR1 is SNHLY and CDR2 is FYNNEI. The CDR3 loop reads CASKLAGTTDTQYF. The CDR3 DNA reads TGTGCCAGCAAACTAGCGGGGACCACAGATACGCAGTATTTT.

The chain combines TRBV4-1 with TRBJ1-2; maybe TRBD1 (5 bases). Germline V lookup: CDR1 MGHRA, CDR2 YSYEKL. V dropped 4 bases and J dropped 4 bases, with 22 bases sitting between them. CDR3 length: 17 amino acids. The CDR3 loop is CASSRPMGGSGGYGYTF. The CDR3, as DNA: TGCGCCAGCAGCCGCCCCATGGGAGGATCTGGGGGCTATGGCTACACCTTC.

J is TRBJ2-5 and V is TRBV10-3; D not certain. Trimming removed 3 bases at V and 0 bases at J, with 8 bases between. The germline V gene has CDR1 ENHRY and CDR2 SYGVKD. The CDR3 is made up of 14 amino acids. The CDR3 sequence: CAISESVYQETQYF. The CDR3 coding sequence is TGTGCCATCAGTGAATCGGTGTACCAAGAGACCCAGTACTTC.

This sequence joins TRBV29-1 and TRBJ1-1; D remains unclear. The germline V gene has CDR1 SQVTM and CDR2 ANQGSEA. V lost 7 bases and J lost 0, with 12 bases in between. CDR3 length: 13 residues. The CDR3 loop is CSGSTGMNTEAFF. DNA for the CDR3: TGCAGCGGTTCGACCGGGATGAACACTGAAGCTTTCTTT.

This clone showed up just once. The CDR3 loop is CAWSRDRGWYGYTF. The DNA of the CDR3 is TGTGCCTGGAGTAGAGACAGGGGATGGTATGGCTACACCTTC. This chain connects TRBV30 to TRBJ1-2; TRBD1 matches 8 bases. Germline V gives CDR1 GTSNPN, CDR2 SVGIG (reference sequence). V lost 2 bases and J lost 5; bases outside the gene matches: 7. The CDR3 is made up of 14 amino acids.

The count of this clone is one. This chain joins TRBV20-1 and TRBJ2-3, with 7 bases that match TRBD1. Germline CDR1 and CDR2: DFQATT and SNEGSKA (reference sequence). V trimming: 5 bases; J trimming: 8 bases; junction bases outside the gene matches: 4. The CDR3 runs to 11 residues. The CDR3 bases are TGCAGTGCTCCTGACAGGGCTACGCAGTATTTT. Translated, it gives CSAPDRATQYF.

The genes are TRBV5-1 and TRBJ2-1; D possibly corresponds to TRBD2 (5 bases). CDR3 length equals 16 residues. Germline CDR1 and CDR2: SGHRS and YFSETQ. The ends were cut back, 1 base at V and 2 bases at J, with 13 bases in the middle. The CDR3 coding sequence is TGCGCCAGCAGCTTGTATGGACTGTCCCCCTACAATGAGCAGTTCTTC. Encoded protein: CASSLYGLSPYNEQFF.

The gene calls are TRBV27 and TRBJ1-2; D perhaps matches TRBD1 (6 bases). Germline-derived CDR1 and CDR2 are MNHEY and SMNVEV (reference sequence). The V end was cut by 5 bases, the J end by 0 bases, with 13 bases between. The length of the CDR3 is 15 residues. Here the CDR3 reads CASSPGGRSNYGYTF. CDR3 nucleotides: TGTGCCAGCAGTCCGGGGGGCAGGTCTAACTATGGCTACACCTTC.